The 19 T cell receptor beta chains below all came from one sample that was sequenced in a study of CD8 T cells in Susac syndrome. cDNA came from roughly 0.5 to 1 ug RNA primed by random hexamers. TCRdb used MiXCR to reprocess the immunoSEQ multiplex PCR reads, holding one entry per CDR3 protein. Of about 430,000 distinct CDR3 sequences listed, more than 80% were seen once; the top ten hold approximately 0.12%. The sample consisted of CD8+ T cells from PBMCs. The receptors were gathered from a human donor with multiple sclerosis.

This chain joins TRBV20-1 and TRBJ2-1, with 8 positions matching TRBD2. Germline V gene lookup returns CDR1 DFQATT and CDR2 SNEGSKA (reference sequence). V lost 4 bases to trimming and J lost 3 bases; unmatched junction nucleotides: 8. The CDR3 consists of 15 residues. The CDR3 DNA sequence: TGCAGTGCTACCAAGACGACTAGCGACTACAATGAGCAGTTCTTC. Protein sequence: CSATKTTSDYNEQFF.

V and J are TRBV19 and TRBJ1-1; D gene ambiguous. There are 13 residues in the CDR3. The germline V and J ends were trimmed by 2 bases and 4 bases, with 8 bases remaining between them. CDR1 is LNHDA and CDR2 is SQIVND in the germline V gene (reference sequence). The CDR3 DNA sequence: TGTGCCAGTAGTATAAGCTCCACCACTGAAGCTTTCTTT. Its translation: CASSISSTTEAFF.

This clonotype was seen just once. V and J are TRBV5-1 and TRBJ2-7, with 9 positions matching TRBD2. Germline V gene sequence: CDR1 SGHRS, CDR2 YFSETQ. Trimming cost V 4 bases and J 2 bases; bases outside gene matches: 7. The CDR3 extends over 15 amino acids. CDR3 in amino acids: CASSLEAGGAYEQYF. The CDR3 coding sequence is TGCGCCAGCAGCCTTGAAGCGGGGGGAGCCTACGAGCAGTACTTC.

The chain links TRBV6-5 to TRBJ2-7; no clear D gene. CDR1 MNHEY and CDR2 SVGAGI come from the germline V gene. V was trimmed by 6 bases and J by 4 bases, leaving 10 bases between them. This CDR3 spans 12 amino acids. CDR3 sequence: CASSSILYEQYF. The CDR3 nucleotides read TGTGCCAGCAGCTCCATTCTTTACGAGCAGTACTTC.

Turning to this clonotype: The junction does not match germline at one end; this may be a read error. The rearrangement uses TRBV15 and TRBJ2-3; D might be TRBD2 (5 bases). The CDR3 is made up of 14 amino acids. Germline CDR1 reads LNHNV; CDR2 reads YYDKDF (reference sequence). CDR3 in DNA: TGTGCGACCAAAGGAAGCGGCTACACAGATACGCAGTATTTT. Translated, it gives CATKGSGYTDTQYF.

This chain uses TRBV20-1 with TRBJ2-7; 7 nucleotides align to TRBD2. The CDR3 covers 15 residues. The V and J ends lost 0 bases and 3 bases, in that order; junction bases with no gene match: 8. Germline V CDR1 and CDR2: DFQATT, SNEGSKA (reference sequence). CDR3 loop: CSARDHQRDFYEQYF. CDR3 nucleotide sequence: TGCAGTGCTAGAGATCACCAGCGGGATTTCTACGAGCAGTACTTC.

This chain uses TRBV6-5 with TRBJ1-1; D unresolved. Germline V gene sequence: CDR1 MNHEY, CDR2 SVGAGI. V lost 2 bases and J 7 bases, leaving 11 bases between the germline ends. The CDR3 covers 13 residues. The CDR3 reads CASSYGIRSEAFF. CDR3 coding DNA: TGTGCCAGCAGTTACGGGATAAGGAGTGAAGCTTTCTTT.

The V gene is TRBV6-4, the J gene TRBJ1-2; TRBD1 aligns across 11 bases. This CDR3 comprises 15 residues. The junction had 4 bases not matched to a gene; V was cut back by 2 bases and J by 5 bases. Germline V gives CDR1 MRHNA, CDR2 SNTAGT. CDR3 residues: CASSDAGQGAYGYTF. CDR3 DNA: TGTGCCAGCAGTGACGCCGGACAGGGGGCGTATGGCTACACCTTC.

The chain uses TRBV2 and TRBJ2-1; no clear D. With 2 bases removed from V and 9 bases from J, the gap between germline ends came to 17 bases. Germline CDR1 and CDR2: SNHLY and FYNNEI. CDR3 length equals 15 residues. The CDR3 region is CASSEMSVFGSEQFF. For the CDR3, the DNA is TGTGCCAGCAGTGAAATGAGCGTATTTGGTAGTGAGCAGTTCTTC.

The chain is built from TRBV27 and TRBJ2-1; TRBD1 or TRBD2 may be the D gene (5 bases each). Trimming took 6 bases from V and 8 from J, leaving 20 bases between them. The CDR3 covers 15 residues. Germline CDR1 is MNHEY and CDR2 is SMNVEV (reference sequence). The DNA of the CDR3 is TGTGCCAGCAGGCGATCCGGGACCCCTGTACATGAGCAGTTCTTC. Protein sequence: CASRRSGTPVHEQFF.

This rearrangement joins TRBV7-4 to TRBJ2-5; possible D gene TRBD1, 5 bases. The CDR3 spans 13 residues. Looked up from germline, CDR1 is SGHVT and CDR2 is SQSDAQ. The V end lost 5 bases, the J end lost 11 bases, and 18 bases lay between the germline ends. The CDR3 sequence: CASSRPRVRSQYF. DNA of the CDR3: TGTGCCAGCAGCCGTCCCAGGGTGAGATCGCAGTACTTC.

The V and J genes are TRBV6-5 and TRBJ2-1, with 9 bases fitting TRBD2. V shed 0 bases, J shed 9 bases, and the junction held 12 bases outside the gene matches. Looked up from germline, CDR1 is MNHEY and CDR2 is SVGAGI. The CDR3 totals 17 residues. The CDR3 sequence: CASSYSIMAGGLTEQFF. As DNA, the CDR3 is TGTGCCAGCAGTTACTCGATTATGGCGGGGGGGCTCACTGAGCAGTTCTTC.

The chain is built from TRBV6-5 and TRBJ2-7; 8 nucleotides align to TRBD1. The ends lost 1 base at V and 5 bases at J; junction bases unmatched: 4. There are 14 residues in the CDR3. Per germline, CDR1 MNHEY and CDR2 SVGAGI. For the CDR3, the DNA is TGTGCCAGCAGTTACTACGGACAGGGCCACGAGCAGTACTTC. It is translated as CASSYYGQGHEQYF.

This chain joins TRBV4-1 and TRBJ2-1, with a tentative D call TRBD1 (6 bases). Germline CDR1 MGHRA, CDR2 YSYEKL. The CDR3 has 13 residues. V was cut by 4 bases and J by 8 bases, with 12 bases left in between. The CDR3 DNA reads TGCGCCAGCAGCCCCAGGGGAGCGGATGAGCAGTTCTTC. This sequence encodes CASSPRGADEQFF.

The rearrangement joins TRBV7-7 to TRBJ2-3, with D possibly being TRBD1 (5 bases). CDR3 length equals 14 residues. From germline, CDR1 is SSHAT and CDR2 FNYEAQ (reference sequence). V dropped 1 base and J dropped 4 bases, with 9 bases sitting between them. CDR3 region: CASSLDKGSDTQYF. The DNA for the CDR3 is TGTGCCAGCAGCTTAGATAAGGGGTCAGATACGCAGTATTTT.

The chain is built from TRBV12-5 and TRBJ2-1; unclear D gene. Trimming stripped 6 bases from V and 0 bases from J, with 3 bases between. CDR1 and CDR2 (germline): LGHNT, FRNRAP. CDR3 length equals 12 residues. The CDR3 reads CASGDSYNEQFF. The CDR3 bases are TGTGCTAGTGGGGACTCCTACAATGAGCAGTTCTTC.

The J gene is TRBJ1-2, the V gene TRBV30; TRBD1 agrees at 8 bases. In germline, CDR1 is GTSNPN, CDR2 SVGIG (reference sequence). The CDR3 sequence is 13 residues long. V was clipped by 2 bases and J by 3 bases; unmatched bases: 2. The CDR3 DNA reads as TGTGCCTGGAGTTACAGGGGGGACTATGGCTACACCTTC. This encodes CAWSYRGDYGYTF.

The chain links TRBV2 to TRBJ1-2, with a possible D match to TRBD1 (6 bases). V was clipped by 6 bases and J by 5 bases, with 19 bases between them. From germline, CDR1 is SNHLY and CDR2 FYNNEI. This CDR3 has 15 amino acids. CDR3 sequence (DNA): TGTGCCAGCAGCGAGTGGGTGAGGACAGAATATGGCTACACCTTC. Translation: CASSEWVRTEYGYTF.

V is TRBV6-1 and J is TRBJ1-1; D gene uncertain. V was cut by 6 bases and J by 1 base, with 12 bases left in between. In germline, CDR1 is MNHNS, CDR2 SASEGT. The CDR3 consists of 14 residues. CDR3 in amino acids: CASSPATENTEAFF. DNA of the CDR3: TGTGCCAGCAGCCCGGCCACAGAGAACACTGAAGCTTTCTTT.